This T cell receptor (beta chain) was identified during a study of shared T cell receptors in the human thymus. Repertoires were generated with immunoSEQ multiplex PCR, while TCRdb's copy carries only in-frame clones and drops some. The sample has hundreds of thousands of clones, around 82% seen once; the top ten hold about 0.013%. Germline V gene data show CDR1 as MNHEY and CDR2 as SMNVEV (reference sequence). CDR3 size: 13 residues. V was pared by 7 bases and J by 5 bases, with 7 bases of the junction left unmatched. Another study also made use of these data, one on human thymus T cells.

The sequenced sample was thymocytes. This clonotype was obtained from a boy under two years old with a congenital heart defect. V and J are TRBV27 and TRBJ2-5; 7 positions match TRBD1. The CDR3 spells CASTDRAGETQYF. The CDR3 bases are TGTGCCAGCACAGACAGGGCCGGCGAGACCCAGTACTTC.